The entry below gives a single TCR beta chain sequence along with its context. Its specificity is unknown. These data originate in a study of OX40 agonist ivuxolimab in advanced cancers. As for the study in general: Patients took ivuxolimab, an agonistic anti-OX40 (CD134) antibody. Study-wide points: At 0.1 to 3.0 mg/kg, clonal expansion of CD4+ and CD8+ blood T cells had occurred by week 6. Several nonresponders also turned out to have low normalized T-cell clonal expansion.

Germline CDR1 reads SGHRS; CDR2 reads YFSETQ. The germline V and J ends were trimmed by 4 bases and 2 bases, with 14 bases remaining between them. The CDR3 totals 15 residues. Sequencing used immunoSEQ multiplex PCR; TCRdb keeps in-frame clones, though not all of them. This sample has under 65,000 clones, with roughly 90% found just once. The TCR originated in an adult with an advanced solid tumor such as melanoma, head and neck, liver or kidney cancer. This specimen was CD4+ or CD8+ T cells sorted from blood, taken in a trial of the OX40 agonist ivuxolimab. The J gene is TRBJ2-3, the V gene TRBV5-1; possible D gene TRBD1, 6 bases. CDR3 DNA: TGCGCCAGCAGCATGGCCCGGGACAACACAGATACGCAGTATTTT. Its protein product is CASSMARDNTDTQYF.